One T cell receptor beta chain is described in this entry. The antigen is not known. Other DNA sequences in this sample translate to the same CDR3. The CDR3 loop spans 14 amino acids. Per germline, CDR1 SNHLY and CDR2 FYNNEI. Trimming took 2 bases from V and 5 from J, leaving 12 bases between them. CD45RA-negative memory and CD45RA+ naive subsets were split from the CD4+ cells. This entry belongs to a study of shared clonotypes between healthy human individuals. Findings of the study overall: Sampling used blood alone; tissue repertoires probably differ.

Every subset's genomic DNA went evenly onto several immunoSEQ plates. The repertoire was sequenced with immunoSEQ multiplex PCR; TCRdb's copy has only in-frame clones and lacks some. The profile shows some 2.3 million clones, 80% to 95% of them singletons. This chain uses TRBV2 with TRBJ2-5; D assignment may be TRBD1 or TRBD2 (5 bases each). The specimen sequenced was naive CD4+ T cells from PBMCs. The subset was: CD45RA+ positively selected. The sequence came from a man younger than 30 in good health. Some clones in this sample may be carry-over from other donors' samples. The DNA of the CDR3 is TGTGCCAGCAGTGAACTGGTAGGGGAGGAGACCCAGTACTTC. This gives the protein CASSELVGEETQYF.